The 30 T cell receptor beta chains in this list originate from one sample, sequenced in a study of T cell changes during pregnancy in multiple sclerosis. The data were produced by immunoSEQ multiplex PCR, yet TCRdb's version contains in-frame clones alone and is incomplete. Seen here are 25,000 to 40,000 clones, 91% observed once, and the top ten hold about 4.3%. The sequenced sample was CD8+ T cells from peripheral blood mononuclear cells, obtained in the second trimester of pregnancy. The receptors derive from a female donor in good health, enrolled as a control in a pregnancy study.

The gene calls are TRBV6-5 and TRBJ1-1, with 9 nucleotides matching TRBD1. Germline V lookup: CDR1 MNHEY, CDR2 SVGAGI. This CDR3 is 12 amino acids long. Germline trimming cut 6 bases from V and 10 bases from J; bases unmatched to any gene: 6. CDR3 in DNA: TGTGCCAGCAGCCCAGGGGGACAGGGAGCTTTCTTT. The encoded protein is CASSPGGQGAFF.

The chain has TRBV9 and TRBJ2-3; perhaps TRBD1 as D (6 bases). Trimming shortened V by 4 bases and J by 0 bases, and 15 bases separated the two germline ends. Germline V gives CDR1 SGDLS, CDR2 YYNGEE. This CDR3 has 16 residues. CDR3 region: CASSTRQAVSTDTQYF. The DNA for the CDR3 is TGTGCCAGCAGCACCCGACAGGCTGTCAGCACAGATACGCAGTATTTT.

The rearrangement joins TRBV10-3 to TRBJ2-2, with 8 bases matching TRBD2. The length of the CDR3 is 15 residues. V was pared by 11 bases and J by 1 base, with 9 bases of the junction left unmatched. Germline CDR1 ENHRY, CDR2 SYGVKD. The CDR3 DNA reads as TGTGCCGCGGGGGGAACATGGGGGAACACCGGGGAGCTGTTTTTT. This encodes CAAGGTWGNTGELFF.

This clone occurred once. The V call is TRBV4-3, the J call TRBJ1-2; no firm D call. This CDR3 has 15 amino acids. Germline V lookup: CDR1 LGHNA, CDR2 YSLEER. V was shortened by 0 bases and J by 2 bases, with 10 bases between the two germline ends. CDR3 loop: CASSQETGTNYGYTF. As DNA, the CDR3 is TGCGCCAGCAGCCAAGAAACGGGAACGAACTATGGCTACACCTTC.

This clone showed up just once. The V and J genes are TRBV5-1 and TRBJ2-7, with 7 bases matching TRBD1. With V trimmed by 4 bases and J by 4 bases, 11 bases remained unmatched. The CDR3 consists of 15 residues. Looked up from germline, CDR1 is SGHRS and CDR2 is YFSETQ. DNA of the CDR3: TGCGCCAGCAGCGTGGATAGAAGGGGGCCGTACGAGCAGTACTTC. Translated, it gives CASSVDRRGPYEQYF.

V and J are TRBV27 and TRBJ1-5; 8 bases match TRBD1. This CDR3 has 17 residues. Unmatched junction bases numbered 13, after V lost 0 bases and J lost 9 bases. From germline, CDR1 is MNHEY and CDR2 SMNVEV (reference sequence). CDR3 nucleotides: TGTGCCAGCAGTTTATCTGCAGGGACAGGTCATCTGTCGCCCCAGCATTTT. This encodes CASSLSAGTGHLSPQHF.

In this sample, this clone turned up once. This rearrangement joins TRBV19 to TRBJ1-1, with D uncertain. Trimming took off 1 base at V and 1 base at J, with 7 bases between the two ends. CDR1 and CDR2 from the germline V gene are LNHDA and SQIVND (reference sequence). The CDR3 sequence is 14 residues long. As DNA, the CDR3 is TGTGCCAGTAGTATAGGGGCCCCGAACACTGAAGCTTTCTTT. The encoded protein is CASSIGAPNTEAFF.

This clone was recorded only once. V usage is TRBV9 and J usage is TRBJ2-1; TRBD2 agrees at 13 bases. Germline lookup yields CDR1 SGDLS and CDR2 YYNGEE. The CDR3 has 18 residues. Germline trimming cut 3 bases from V and 4 bases from J; bases unmatched to any gene: 10. This CDR3 reads CASSARGTSGGDYNEQFF. The DNA for the CDR3 is TGTGCCAGCAGCGCGAGAGGAACTAGCGGGGGGGATTACAATGAGCAGTTCTTC. The full variable domain, completed using reference TRBV9 and TRBJ2-1, is DSGVTQTPKHLITATGQRVTLRCSPRSGDLSVYWYQQSLDQGLQFLIQYYNGEERAKGNILERFSAQQFPDLHSELNLSSLELGDSALYFCASSARGTSGGDYNEQFFGPGTRLTVL.

The chain couples TRBV6-5 to TRBJ2-7, with 8 bases fitting TRBD2. The germline gives CDR1 MNHEY, CDR2 SVGAGI. V lost 2 bases to trimming and J lost 1 base; unmatched junction nucleotides: 7. The CDR3 has 16 residues. CDR3 sequence (DNA): TGTGCCAGCAGTTACCTTCGGGGGGGACGATCCTACGAGCAGTACTTC. Encoded protein: CASSYLRGGRSYEQYF.

The V gene is TRBV27, the J gene TRBJ1-1, with 7 bases aligning to TRBD1. Germline V gene lookup returns CDR1 MNHEY and CDR2 SMNVEV (reference sequence). The CDR3 is made up of 15 amino acids. J was trimmed by 0 bases and V by 4 bases; bases with no gene match: 5. This chain's CDR3 is CASSSGQHMNTEAFF. CDR3 nucleotides: TGTGCCAGCAGTTCGGGACAGCATATGAACACTGAAGCTTTCTTT.

This clone was seen only once. This sequence joins TRBV7-9 and TRBJ2-2; the D gene is possibly TRBD1 (6 bases). Germline V CDR1 and CDR2: SEHNR, FQNEAQ (reference sequence). Deletions cut 1 base from V and 5 bases from J, with 17 bases between. CDR3 length: 17 residues. Here the CDR3 reads CASSLGLQGAKTGELFF. In DNA, the CDR3 is TGTGCCAGCAGCTTAGGTCTACAGGGAGCAAAAACCGGGGAGCTGTTTTTT.

The V gene is TRBV9, the J gene TRBJ2-1, with TRBD2 as a possible D gene (6 bases). Trimming pared 0 bases from V and 0 bases from J, leaving 10 bases between. Germline-derived CDR1 and CDR2 are SGDLS and YYNGEE. The CDR3 is 16 residues long. CDR3 DNA sequence: TGTGCCAGCAGCGTAGGTCTCGGGGGCTCCTACAATGAGCAGTTCTTC. It yields the protein CASSVGLGGSYNEQFF.

The chain is built from TRBV5-6 and TRBJ1-2; D possibly corresponds to TRBD1 (6 bases). The germline V gene encodes CDR1 SGHDT and CDR2 YYEEEE. This CDR3 spans 18 amino acids. V shed 5 bases and J shed 4 bases, with 27 bases lying between them. Here the CDR3 DNA reads TGTGCCAGCAGGCCGGGACAAGGAACCAGTATCGGGTTCTATGGCTACACCTTC. This sequence encodes CASRPGQGTSIGFYGYTF. Full variable domain (missing parts from reference TRBV5-6 and TRBJ1-2): DAGVTQSPTHLIKTRGQQVTLRCSPKSGHDTVSWYQQALGQGPQFIFQYYEEEERQRGNFPDRFSGHQFPNYSSELNVNALLLGDSALYLCASRPGQGTSIGFYGYTFGSGTRLTVV.

This rearrangement joins TRBV29-1 to TRBJ1-1; 7 bases match TRBD1. V lost 3 bases to trimming and J lost 7 bases; unmatched junction nucleotides: 5. CDR1 SQVTM and CDR2 ANQGSEA come from the germline V gene. CDR3 size: 12 residues. The CDR3 loop reads CSVEGQRGEAFF. The CDR3 DNA follows: TGCAGCGTTGAGGGACAGAGAGGTGAAGCTTTCTTT.

V is TRBV7-9 and J is TRBJ1-3, with D maybe TRBD1 (6 bases). Germline loops: CDR1 SEHNR, CDR2 FQNEAQ (reference sequence). The CDR3 sequence is 15 residues long. Trimming removed 1 base from V and 8 bases from J, with 15 bases in between. CDR3 nucleotides: TGTGCCAGCAGCTTAGATACAGGGTCTTTAGACACCATATATTTT. This sequence encodes CASSLDTGSLDTIYF. The whole variable domain, filled in from reference TRBV7-9 and TRBJ1-3, reads DTGVSQNPRHKITKRGQNVTFRCDPISEHNRLYWYRQTLGQGPEFLTYFQNEAQLEKSRLLSDRFSAERPKGSFSTLEIQRTEQGDSAMYLCASSLDTGSLDTIYFGEGSWLTVV.

V gene TRBV19 combines with J gene TRBJ2-5; D is unclear. Per the germline V gene, CDR1 is LNHDA and CDR2 is SQIVND (reference sequence). Trimming cost V 3 bases and J 7 bases, with 15 bases left between them. The CDR3 covers 14 residues. This CDR3 is CASSIIHQAGTQYF. DNA of the CDR3: TGTGCCAGTAGTATTATTCATCAGGCCGGGACCCAGTACTTC. Complete variable domain (other parts from reference TRBV19 and TRBJ2-5): DGGITQSPKYLFRKEGQNVTLSCEQNLNHDAMYWYRQDPGQGLRLIYYSQIVNDFQKGDIAEGYSVSREKKESFPLTVTSAQKNPTAFYLCASSIIHQAGTQYFGPGTRLLVL.

The chain joins TRBV4-3 to TRBJ1-3; D call uncertain. CDR3 size: 16 residues. Germline V gene lookup returns CDR1 LGHNA and CDR2 YSLEER. With 0 bases removed from V and 0 bases from J, the gap between germline ends came to 9 bases. As DNA, the CDR3 is TGCGCCAGCAGCCAAGACGCGGCGTACTCTGGAAACACCATATATTTT. It codes for CASSQDAAYSGNTIYF.

This clone was recorded only once. The rearrangement links TRBV7-9 to TRBJ1-2, with D uncertain. This CDR3 region has 15 residues. Trimming removed 3 bases from V and 6 bases from J, with 17 bases in between. The germline V gene encodes CDR1 SEHNR and CDR2 FQNEAQ (reference sequence). DNA of the CDR3: TGTGCCAGCAGCTTTCATGAGGGAACTAATCATGGCTACACCTTC. It translates to CASSFHEGTNHGYTF.

This rearrangement joins TRBV13 to TRBJ2-1; 9 bases line up with TRBD2. The CDR3 runs 15 residues. Germline V CDR1 and CDR2: PRHDT, FYEKMQ (reference sequence). Trimming took 2 bases from V and 2 from J; bases not matched to a gene: 1. The CDR3 protein is CASSLRGGAYNEQFF. In DNA form, the CDR3 reads TGTGCCAGCAGCTTACGCGGGGGGGCCTACAATGAGCAGTTCTTC.

The chain joins TRBV4-3 to TRBJ1-4; a possible D gene is TRBD1 (6 bases). Trimming cost V 0 bases and J 8 bases, with 16 bases left between them. The germline V gene encodes CDR1 LGHNA and CDR2 YSLEER. The CDR3 loop spans 16 amino acids. In nucleotides, the CDR3 is TGCGCCAGCAGCCAAGAGAAGGGGCAGGGGTGGGAAAAACTGTTTTTT. Its translation is CASSQEKGQGWEKLFF.

This clone has a single count. This sequence joins TRBV2 and TRBJ1-6; TRBD1 agrees at 7 bases. This CDR3 is 15 amino acids long. The germline gives CDR1 SNHLY, CDR2 FYNNEI. V trimming: 7 bases; J trimming: 6 bases; junction bases outside the gene matches: 9. The CDR3 sequence is CASNAGTELNSPLHF. The DNA of the CDR3 is TGTGCCAGCAACGCCGGGACAGAACTTAATTCACCCCTCCACTTT.

The chain has TRBV6-5 and TRBJ1-1; TRBD1 might be the D (5 bases). The CDR3 is made up of 13 amino acids. Per germline, CDR1 MNHEY and CDR2 SVGAGI. V was clipped by 0 bases and J by 7 bases, with 9 bases between them. The CDR3, as DNA: TGTGCCAGCAGTTACTCGGGGGGAAGTGAAGCTTTCTTT. This codes for CASSYSGGSEAFF.

This clone came up a few times. V and J are TRBV30 and TRBJ2-5; tentatively, D is TRBD2 (5 bases). V lost 5 bases to trimming and J lost 5 bases, with 18 bases between them. CDR3 length: 14 amino acids. Germline values: CDR1 GTSNPN, CDR2 SVGIG (reference sequence). The CDR3, as DNA: TGTGCCTGGGGACCCCGGACTGTCCGGGAGACCCAGTACTTC. It codes for CAWGPRTVRETQYF. The full variable domain, in which reference TRBV30 and TRBJ2-5 provide the parts outside the CDR3, is SQTIHQWPATLVQPVGSPLSLECTVEGTSNPNLYWYRQAAGRGLQLLFYSVGIGQISSEVPQNLSASRPQDRQFILSSKKLLLSDSGFYLCAWGPRTVRETQYFGPGTRLLVL.

The chain links TRBV7-9 to TRBJ1-1; TRBD1 might be the D (6 bases). The ends were cut back, 1 base at V and 2 bases at J, with 8 bases in the middle. The CDR3 contains 14 residues. CDR1 is SEHNR and CDR2 is FQNEAQ in the germline V gene (reference sequence). Here the CDR3 DNA reads TGTGCCAGCAGCTTAGGACAGGTTAACACTGAAGCTTTCTTT. It codes for CASSLGQVNTEAFF.

V gene TRBV7-9 combines with J gene TRBJ1-5, with 9 bases identical to TRBD1. Germline V gives CDR1 SEHNR, CDR2 FQNEAQ (reference sequence). Trimming cost V 5 bases and J 7 bases; bases outside gene matches: 12. The CDR3 runs to 16 residues. The CDR3 coding sequence is TGTGCCAGCAGCCACACCGGGACAGGGAGTTGGCAGCCCCAGCATTTT. This sequence encodes CASSHTGTGSWQPQHF.

Only one count was recorded for this clone. The rearrangement uses TRBV29-1 and TRBJ2-1; unclear D gene. With 4 bases removed from V and 9 bases from J, the gap between germline ends came to 16 bases. CDR3 length: 13 amino acids. Germline V CDR1 and CDR2: SQVTM, ANQGSEA. CDR3 protein: CSVGFSGQVEQFF. CDR3 sequence (DNA): TGCAGCGTTGGATTCTCAGGCCAGGTTGAGCAGTTCTTC.

The chain is built from TRBV15 and TRBJ2-5; 16 bases are a match to TRBD2. Unmatched junction bases numbered 6, after V lost 5 bases and J lost 3 bases. The germline V gene has CDR1 LNHNV and CDR2 YYDKDF (reference sequence). The CDR3 totals 17 residues. The CDR3, as DNA: TGTGCCACCAGCGGGACTAGCGGGGGGGCCCGGGAAGAGACCCAGTACTTC. Translation gives CATSGTSGGAREETQYF.

The V and J genes are TRBV4-3 and TRBJ1-1, with D possibly TRBD1 on 6 matching bases. The CDR3 covers 15 residues. Germline CDR1 and CDR2: LGHNA and YSLEER. V gave up 0 bases and J gave up 6 bases, with 14 bases separating them. The CDR3 DNA sequence: TGCGCCAGCAGCCAAGATTTAGGGGCAGGGGCTGAAGCTTTCTTT. Its translation: CASSQDLGAGAEAFF.

The chain employs TRBV30 and TRBJ2-5; possible D gene TRBD1, 5 bases. Germline V CDR1 and CDR2: GTSNPN, SVGIG (reference sequence). V shed 2 bases and J shed 3 bases, with 10 bases lying between them. This CDR3 is 13 amino acids long. This CDR3 reads CAWSHDREETQYF. The CDR3 DNA reads TGTGCCTGGAGTCACGACAGAGAAGAGACCCAGTACTTC.

The rearrangement links TRBV7-2 to TRBJ2-7; TRBD2 aligns across 10 bases. This CDR3 contains 15 residues. Germline V CDR1 and CDR2: SGHTA, FQGNSA. With V trimmed by 5 bases and J by 2 bases, 6 bases remained unmatched. CDR3 region: CASSRLAGRTYEQYF. CDR3 coding DNA: TGTGCCAGCAGCAGACTAGCGGGTCGTACCTACGAGCAGTACTTC.